A single sample gave rise to the 2 T cell receptor beta chains below, sequenced in a study of radiation and T cells in renal cell carcinoma. Repertoires were generated with immunoSEQ multiplex PCR, while TCRdb's copy carries only in-frame clones and drops some. The data hold 150,000 to 160,000 clones, with 80% to 90% observed a single time. Time point reported: blood 2 weeks post-SBRT. Treatment here: 15 Gy SBRT to primary tumor, nephrectomy 4 weeks later. Sequencing was performed on blood, taken from a patient whose treatment included radiotherapy and nephrectomy. The source of these receptors is a woman between 45 and 60 years old with renal cell carcinoma.

This chain links TRBV25-1 with TRBJ2-5; 10 bases line up with TRBD1. The germline CDR1 and CDR2 sequences are MGHDK and SYGVNS. J was trimmed by 4 bases and V by 3 bases; bases with no gene match: 11. CDR3 length: 17 residues. The CDR3 here is CASSDFTGQGRGETQYF. CDR3 nucleotide sequence: TGTGCCAGCAGTGACTTCACGGGACAGGGGAGGGGAGAGACCCAGTACTTC.

DNA for the CDR3: TGTGCCAGCAGTGAATGGGGGACAGGGGATGAAAAACTGTTTTTT. This sequence encodes CASSEWGTGDEKLFF. The chain joins TRBV25-1 to TRBJ1-4; TRBD1 aligns across 10 bases. Trimming removed 1 base from V and 6 bases from J; junction bases left unmatched: 2. Germline V gives CDR1 MGHDK, CDR2 SYGVNS. The CDR3 contains 15 residues.